This passage covers 18 T cell receptor beta chains from one sample sequenced in a study of human T cells and chemical hapten exposure. Unique molecular identifiers were attached to individual cDNA molecules within the library. TCRdb recomputed calls from the reads with MiXCR, one row per CDR3 protein. Here the sample spans about 120,000 distinct CDR3 sequences, approximately 9.3% being singletons. Total RNA extraction was carried out from unfractionated whole blood. Sample: whole blood. These TCRs come from a human donor in good health. Some clones in this sample may be carry-over from other donors' samples.

J is TRBJ2-5 and V is TRBV12-3 or TRBV12-4; weak D call: TRBD2 (5 bases). V shed 5 bases and J shed 3 bases, with 13 bases lying between them. The CDR3 totals 14 residues. This CDR3 reads CASSPLGGEETQYF. In DNA form, the CDR3 reads TGTGCCAGCAGTCCGCTAGGAGGAGAAGAGACCCAGTACTTC.

The chain employs TRBV20-1 and TRBJ2-1, with 11 bases identical to TRBD1. In germline, CDR1 is DFQATT, CDR2 SNEGSKA (reference sequence). V lost 6 bases to trimming and J lost 6 bases; unmatched junction nucleotides: 7. The CDR3 covers 14 residues. The CDR3 sequence is CSAMDRGQSNEQFF. The CDR3 DNA follows: TGCAGTGCCATGGACAGGGGGCAGTCCAATGAGCAGTTCTTC.

This clonotype was seen a few times. This chain connects TRBV20-1 to TRBJ2-7, with 13 bases matching TRBD2. CDR3 size: 14 residues. CDR1 DFQATT and CDR2 SNEGSKA come from the germline V gene (reference sequence). V was clipped by 0 bases and J by 7 bases; unmatched bases: 3. The CDR3 nucleotides read TGCAGTGCTAGAGAGGGACTAGCGGGGCAAGAGCAGTACTTC. Encoded protein: CSAREGLAGQEQYF.

The CDR3 here is CASSSPGGLGEQYF. The CDR3 DNA reads as TGTGCCAGCAGCTCGCCGGGGGGGCTGGGGGAGCAGTACTTC. The rearrangement uses TRBV4-2 and TRBJ2-7; TRBD2 agrees at 8 bases. Germline trimming cut 5 bases from V and 7 bases from J; bases unmatched to any gene: 10. The CDR3 runs 14 residues. CDR1 is LGHNA and CDR2 is YNFKEQ in the germline V gene.

V gene TRBV5-4 combines with J gene TRBJ2-1; D remains unclear. The CDR3 loop spans 17 amino acids. V lost 1 base and J 3 bases, leaving 17 bases between the germline ends. Per the germline V gene, CDR1 is SGHNT and CDR2 is YYREEE (reference sequence). The CDR3 DNA reads as TGTGCCAGCAGCTTGCTTGTATGGGGATCTAACTACAATGAGCAGTTCTTC. This sequence encodes CASSLLVWGSNYNEQFF.

The V call is TRBV27, the J call TRBJ1-6; 7 positions agree with TRBD1. The CDR3 totals 14 residues. The V gene end was trimmed by 3 bases and the J gene end by 8 bases; junction bases not matched to a gene: 4. Germline assignment: CDR1 MNHEY and CDR2 SMNVEV (reference sequence). CDR3 sequence (DNA): TGTGCCAGCAGTTTCGCCAGGGGGTATTCACCCCTCCACTTT. Amino acids: CASSFARGYSPLHF.

This sequence joins TRBV20-1 and TRBJ2-1; D is undetermined. The V and J ends lost 1 base and 0 bases respectively, with 10 bases between them. The CDR3 totals 15 residues. Germline V CDR1 and CDR2: DFQATT, SNEGSKA (reference sequence). The CDR3: CSARGAPSSYNEQFF. For the CDR3, the DNA is TGCAGTGCTAGAGGAGCGCCAAGCTCCTACAATGAGCAGTTCTTC.

The chain recombines TRBV6-6 with TRBJ1-1; a weak D match, TRBD1 (5 bases). The CDR3 extends over 14 amino acids. Germline V gives CDR1 MNHNY, CDR2 SVGAGI (reference sequence). V lost 2 bases and J 1 base, leaving 8 bases between the germline ends. The CDR3 reads CASSYNRKNTEAFF. CDR3 DNA: TGTGCCAGCAGTTACAACAGGAAGAACACTGAAGCTTTCTTT.

This clonotype was found a few times. This sequence joins TRBV20-1 and TRBJ2-1, with D possibly matching TRBD1 (5 bases). V lost 6 bases and J lost 0, with 15 bases in between. This CDR3 region has 15 residues. CDR1 and CDR2 from the germline V gene are DFQATT and SNEGSKA (reference sequence). CDR3 in DNA: TGCAGTGCAGCCACAGGAGAAAGCTCCTACAATGAGCAGTTCTTC. Translated: CSAATGESSYNEQFF.

The chain joins TRBV4-1 to TRBJ2-7, with D perhaps being TRBD1 or TRBD2 (5 bases each). Trimming pared 1 base from V and 4 bases from J, leaving 14 bases between. The CDR3 sequence is 15 residues long. Germline CDR1 reads MGHRA; CDR2 reads YSYEKL. CDR3 sequence reads: CASSQALGTAYEQYF. CDR3 coding DNA: TGCGCCAGCAGCCAAGCCCTCGGGACCGCTTACGAGCAGTACTTC.

This clonotype has a handful of counts. The V gene is TRBV24-1, the J gene TRBJ2-1; TRBD1 agrees at 9 bases. V was clipped by 1 base and J by 3 bases; unmatched bases: 6. The germline CDR1 and CDR2 sequences are KGHDR and SFDVKD. The length of the CDR3 is 17 residues. The CDR3 bases are TGTGCCACCAGTGATTTCCGACAGGGGGTTCTCTACAATGAGCAGTTCTTC. Amino acid sequence: CATSDFRQGVLYNEQFF.

V and J are TRBV19 and TRBJ2-5; TRBD2 matches 7 bases. CDR3 length: 14 amino acids. V trimming: 5 bases; J trimming: 3 bases; junction bases outside the gene matches: 6. Germline assignment: CDR1 LNHDA and CDR2 SQIVND (reference sequence). Here the CDR3 reads CASSGGGGEETQYF. DNA of the CDR3: TGTGCCAGTAGTGGAGGCGGGGGTGAAGAGACCCAGTACTTC.

This clonotype showed up many times. The chain is built from TRBV4-2 and TRBJ1-1, with 8 bases that match TRBD1. V lost 6 bases and J lost 4; bases outside the gene matches: 7. The CDR3 runs to 14 residues. Per germline, CDR1 LGHNA and CDR2 YNFKEQ. The CDR3 bases are TGTGCCAGCAGAAGAAAGACAGGGGTCACTGAAGCTTTCTTT. It yields the protein CASRRKTGVTEAFF.

This clonotype has a handful of counts. CDR3 bases: TGCAGTGCGAGGGCCCCCCCCCAGGGGCCGAGCTCCTACGAGCAGTACTTC. Translated: CSARAPPQGPSSYEQYF. V usage is TRBV20-1 and J usage is TRBJ2-7; D is perhaps TRBD1 (6 bases). V was cut by 6 bases and J by 0 bases, with 24 bases left in between. Germline V CDR1 and CDR2: DFQATT, SNEGSKA (reference sequence). The CDR3 totals 17 residues.

The genes are TRBV27 and TRBJ2-7; no clear D. This CDR3 comprises 14 residues. Germline CDR1 is MNHEY and CDR2 is SMNVEV (reference sequence). Trimming removed 3 bases from V and 3 bases from J, with 12 bases in between. Here the CDR3 reads CASSFGPLNYEQYF. The CDR3 bases are TGTGCCAGCAGTTTTGGGCCGCTTAACTACGAGCAGTACTTC.

The rearrangement links TRBV27 to TRBJ2-7; D is possibly TRBD1 (6 bases). V was cut by 1 base and J by 0 bases, with 10 bases left in between. Germline CDR1 is MNHEY and CDR2 is SMNVEV (reference sequence). The CDR3 covers 15 residues. As DNA, the CDR3 is TGTGCCAGCAGTTTATGGCAGGGGACCTCCTACGAGCAGTACTTC. Translating gives CASSLWQGTSYEQYF.

This clonotype turned up a few times. The J gene is TRBJ1-1, the V gene TRBV5-1, with D tentatively TRBD1 (5 bases). V was shortened by 0 bases and J by 1 base, with 10 bases between the two germline ends. The germline V gene encodes CDR1 SGHRS and CDR2 YFSETQ. This CDR3 has 15 residues. This CDR3 is CASSLDTGQNTEAFF. CDR3 DNA sequence: TGCGCCAGCAGCTTGGATACAGGCCAGAACACTGAAGCTTTCTTT.

This clonotype came up many times. The genes are TRBV20-1 and TRBJ1-2; D not certain. Germline V CDR1 and CDR2: DFQATT, SNEGSKA (reference sequence). V dropped 5 bases and J dropped 8 bases, with 9 bases sitting between them. CDR3 size: 10 residues. The CDR3 region has the DNA TGCAGTGCTGAAGGACGAGGCTACACCTTC. Translating it yields CSAEGRGYTF.